The 31 T cell receptor beta chains reported below all come from one sample, sequenced in a study of T-cell reconstitution after alpha-beta-depleted transplantation in children. Preparation of the TCRbeta library involved a method that used unique molecular identifiers. TCRdb independently ran MiXCR on the PCR reads; one entry per CDR3 protein. This table has around 490,000 distinct CDR3 sequences, 11% appearing once. The sequenced sample was PBMCs, mostly from graft donor cells, obtained 180 days after TCRalphabeta/CD19-depleted stem cell transplant. The source of these receptors is a female patient between 2 and 10 years old who had a stem cell transplant for aplastic anemia, so the T cells may come from the graft donor.

V gene TRBV18 combines with J gene TRBJ2-1; TRBD2 matches 8 bases. Losses at the gene ends were 6 bases for V and 7 bases for J; bases not matched to a gene: 8. Germline V lookup: CDR1 KGHSH, CDR2 LQKENI. The CDR3 consists of 14 residues. The DNA of the CDR3 is TGTGCCAGCTCGAAGGGACTAGGGGAGAATGAGCAGTTCTTC. It yields the protein CASSKGLGENEQFF.

For this clonotype: Its ends do not fully match the called genes, so a read error is possible. This chain uses TRBV7-9 with TRBJ1-1; D gene unclear. The germline CDR1 and CDR2 sequences are SEHNR and FQNEAQ (reference sequence). This CDR3 spans 15 amino acids. The CDR3 DNA sequence: TGTGCTAGCAGCCCAGACGTCCAGCAAAACACTGAAGCTTTCTTT. Its translation is CASSPDVQQNTEAFF.

This clonotype was counted only a few times. The chain recombines TRBV7-8 with TRBJ1-5; tentatively, D is TRBD1 (5 bases). Trimming took 1 base from V and 1 from J, leaving 8 bases between them. Germline V lookup: CDR1 SGHVS, CDR2 FQNEAQ. This CDR3 has 15 residues. CDR3 in amino acids: CASSLVTESNQPQHF. CDR3 DNA: TGTGCCAGCAGCTTAGTGACAGAAAGCAATCAGCCCCAGCATTTT.

The J gene is TRBJ2-7, the V gene TRBV2, with D possibly being TRBD2 (5 bases). Trimming left V 2 bases short and J 7 bases short, with 12 bases between. Germline V gives CDR1 SNHLY, CDR2 FYNNEI. The CDR3 is made up of 13 amino acids. The CDR3 is CASSESVRAEQYV. The CDR3 DNA sequence: TGTGCCAGCAGTGAATCTGTGCGGGCAGAGCAGTACGTC.

This sequence joins TRBV5-8 and TRBJ1-5; no clear D. V lost 9 bases and J 1 base, leaving 17 bases between the germline ends. This CDR3 has 15 amino acids. Germline CDR1 reads SGHTS; CDR2 reads YDEGEE. CDR3 amino acids: CAIGPGLLSNQPQHF. The CDR3 DNA sequence: TGTGCCATCGGCCCCGGACTCCTAAGCAATCAGCCCCAGCATTTT.

The chain uses TRBV5-1 and TRBJ1-5; TRBD1 is a possible D gene (6 bases). The germline V and J ends were trimmed by 8 bases and 7 bases, with 22 bases remaining between them. This CDR3 has 15 amino acids. Germline values: CDR1 SGHRS, CDR2 YFSETQ. The CDR3 region is CARLSGGAPYQPQHF. CDR3 DNA: TGCGCCAGGCTATCTGGGGGGGCGCCTTACCAGCCCCAGCATTTT.

This clonotype was seen a few times. Here the CDR3 reads CASSSGGGWLNTEAFF. CDR3 sequence (DNA): TGTGCCAGCAGCTCCGGGGGCGGTTGGCTCAACACTGAAGCTTTCTTT. The chain recombines TRBV7-2 with TRBJ1-1; the D gene is possibly TRBD1 (6 bases). The germline gives CDR1 SGHTA, CDR2 FQGNSA. Trimming removed 4 bases from V and 2 bases from J, with 17 bases in between. This CDR3 has 16 amino acids.

The V gene is TRBV19, the J gene TRBJ2-1; 10 nucleotides match TRBD1. The trim removed 4 bases at V and 2 bases at J, leaving 5 bases unmatched. The length of the CDR3 is 16 residues. Germline V gene lookup returns CDR1 LNHDA and CDR2 SQIVND (reference sequence). The CDR3 DNA reads as TGTGCCAGTAGTAGGAGACAGGGGGCGGCCTACAATGAGCAGTTCTTC. Translation: CASSRRQGAAYNEQFF. The full variable domain, completed using reference TRBV19 and TRBJ2-1, is DGGITQSPKYLFRKEGQNVTLSCEQNLNHDAMYWYRQDPGQGLRLIYYSQIVNDFQKGDIAEGYSVSREKKESFPLTVTSAQKNPTAFYLCASSRRQGAAYNEQFFGPGTRLTVL.

This clonotype was counted only a few times. The chain combines TRBV7-9 with TRBJ1-1, with no clear D. This CDR3 has 14 residues. CDR1 SEHNR and CDR2 FQNEAQ come from the germline V gene (reference sequence). V was trimmed by 3 bases and J by 1 base, leaving 9 bases between them. The CDR3, as DNA: TGTGCCAGCAGCTTCGGGGAAACGAACACTGAAGCTTTCTTT. This gives the protein CASSFGETNTEAFF.

CDR3 protein: CASSLRLSHKFF. The CDR3 bases are TGTGCCAGCAGCTTACGACTTAGTCACAAGTTCTTC. V gene TRBV7-9 combines with J gene TRBJ2-1; no definite D call. This CDR3 has 12 residues. The germline V gene has CDR1 SEHNR and CDR2 FQNEAQ (reference sequence). V was trimmed by 2 bases and J by 14 bases, leaving 13 bases between them.

This clonotype showed up just a few times. The V gene is TRBV25-1, the J gene TRBJ2-7, with D perhaps TRBD2 (6 bases). The CDR3 extends over 16 amino acids. The ends were cut back, 7 bases at V and 0 bases at J, with 19 bases in the middle. Per the germline V gene, CDR1 is MGHDK and CDR2 is SYGVNS. The CDR3 nucleotides read TGTGCCAGCACCATCCAAACGGGACTCGGCTCCTACGAGCAGTACGTC. This gives the protein CASTIQTGLGSYEQYV.

This clonotype was detected a few times. J is TRBJ2-7 and V is TRBV7-2; 7 bases are shared with TRBD1. In germline, CDR1 is SGHTA, CDR2 FQGNSA. The V and J ends lost 5 bases and 0 bases, in that order; junction bases with no gene match: 10. The CDR3 runs 16 residues. The CDR3 protein is CASSQTRDRASYEQYF. Written as DNA, the CDR3 is TGTGCCAGCAGCCAGACCAGGGACAGAGCCTCCTACGAGCAGTACTTC. Based on the CDR3 plus reference TRBV7-2 and TRBJ2-7, the full variable domain is GAGVSQSPSNKVTEKGKDVELRCDPISGHTALYWYRQSLGQGLEFLIYFQGNSAPDKSGLPSDRFSAERTGGSVSTLTIQRTQQEDSAVYLCASSQTRDRASYEQYFGPGTRLTVT.

This clonotype showed up just a few times. This rearrangement joins TRBV4-2 to TRBJ2-7; D unresolved. From germline, CDR1 is LGHNA and CDR2 YNFKEQ. The CDR3 is 13 residues long. Trimming shortened V by 1 base and J by 2 bases, and 6 bases separated the two germline ends. The CDR3 DNA is TGTGCCAGCAGCCAAGGAAAGACCTACGAGCAGTACTTC. Translation gives CASSQGKTYEQYF.

The chain has TRBV5-1 and TRBJ2-5; a weak D match, TRBD2 (5 bases). Looked up from germline, CDR1 is SGHRS and CDR2 is YFSETQ. This CDR3 is 15 amino acids long. The V end lost 0 bases, the J end lost 8 bases, and 17 bases lay between the germline ends. The CDR3 DNA follows: TGCGCCAGCAGCTTGGATCGCGCGGGTACCGCCACCCAGTACTTC. Its protein is CASSLDRAGTATQYF.

This clonotype was counted at least ten times. V usage is TRBV5-1 and J usage is TRBJ2-2; D call uncertain. CDR3 length equals 14 residues. Deletions cut 1 base from V and 1 base from J, with 5 bases between. Germline V CDR1 and CDR2: SGHRS, YFSETQ. DNA for the CDR3: TGCGCCAGCAGCTTGACCAGGAACACCGGGGAGCTGTTTTTT. The encoded protein is CASSLTRNTGELFF.

This clonotype was seen more than once but under ten times. The CDR3 loop is CASITERTYNEQFF. In nucleotides, the CDR3 is TGTGCCAGCATCACGGAGCGCACCTACAATGAGCAGTTCTTC. The rearrangement uses TRBV6-2 or TRBV6-3 and TRBJ2-1; no reliable D call. V gave up 7 bases and J gave up 2 bases, with 12 bases separating them. The CDR3 extends over 14 amino acids. Germline lookup yields CDR1 MNHEY and CDR2 SVGEGT.

This clonotype appeared a few times. This chain links TRBV5-5 with TRBJ2-4; 7 bases line up with TRBD1. The junction had 1 base not matched to a gene; V was cut back by 0 bases and J by 7 bases. The germline V gene has CDR1 SGHKS and CDR2 YYEKEE (reference sequence). This CDR3 spans 13 amino acids. CDR3 protein: CASSLEGANIQYF. CDR3 nucleotides: TGTGCCAGCAGCTTGGAGGGGGCGAACATTCAGTACTTC.

This clonotype came up a few times. J is TRBJ2-2 and V is TRBV12-3 or TRBV12-4; perhaps D is TRBD1 or TRBD2 (5 bases each). The CDR3 length is 13 residues. Between the trimmed V and J ends, which lost 3 bases and 6 bases, there was a span of 8 bases. Written as DNA, the CDR3 is TGTGCCAGCAGTTTCGGGGCCCCCGGGGAGCTGTTTTTT. Translating gives CASSFGAPGELFF.

A few counts support this clonotype. V is TRBV15 and J is TRBJ2-1, with TRBD2 identical over 8 bases. J gave up 5 bases and V 0 bases, and 6 bases lay outside the gene matches. There are 16 residues in the CDR3. The germline gives CDR1 LNHNV, CDR2 YYDKDF (reference sequence). CDR3 sequence: CATSRDRSGSDNEQFF. DNA of the CDR3: TGTGCCACCAGCAGAGATCGAAGCGGGAGCGACAATGAGCAGTTCTTC.

This clonotype was picked up a small number of times. The genes are TRBV27 and TRBJ2-2; D gene ambiguous. Trimming removed 0 bases at V and 3 bases at J, with 5 bases between. CDR1 is MNHEY, CDR2 SMNVEV, per germline (reference sequence). The CDR3 covers 14 residues. This CDR3 reads CASSLSPYTGELFF. In nucleotides, the CDR3 is TGTGCCAGCAGTTTATCTCCTTACACCGGGGAGCTGTTTTTT.

The chain carries TRBV15 and TRBJ2-1; D not resolved. CDR3 length: 17 amino acids. With 2 bases removed from V and 2 bases from J, the gap between germline ends came to 16 bases. Germline CDR1 LNHNV, CDR2 YYDKDF (reference sequence). The CDR3 here is CATSRLRVLNPYNEQFF. In DNA form, the CDR3 reads TGTGCCACCAGCAGACTTAGGGTTCTGAACCCCTACAATGAGCAGTTCTTC.

The V and J genes are TRBV5-1 and TRBJ2-7, with 7 positions matching TRBD2. The CDR3 consists of 14 residues. Per germline, CDR1 SGHRS and CDR2 YFSETQ. Germline trimming cut 1 base from V and 3 bases from J; bases unmatched to any gene: 4. The CDR3 sequence: CASSLLGGNYEQYV. As DNA, the CDR3 is TGCGCCAGCAGCTTGCTGGGGGGGAACTACGAGCAGTACGTC.

This chain connects TRBV12-3 or TRBV12-4 to TRBJ2-5; 8 positions match TRBD1. The CDR3 has 15 residues. The V and J ends lost 5 bases and 3 bases, in that order; junction bases with no gene match: 8. CDR3 amino acids: CASSPSSGGEETQYF. CDR3 sequence (DNA): TGTGCCAGCAGTCCCTCATCAGGGGGCGAAGAGACCCAGTACTTC.

A few counts support this clonotype. The chain joins TRBV28 to TRBJ1-3, with unresolved D. Germline values: CDR1 MDHEN, CDR2 SYDVKM. This CDR3 spans 17 amino acids. V was clipped by 7 bases and J by 0 bases, with 19 bases between them. In DNA, the CDR3 is TGTGCCAGCACCCTCGGACCGACGCTGAACTCTGGAAACACCATATATTTT. It codes for CASTLGPTLNSGNTIYF.

The chain has TRBV5-6 and TRBJ2-7; D could derive from TRBD1 or TRBD2 (6 bases each). This CDR3 has 14 residues. V was trimmed by 3 bases and J by 3 bases, leaving 13 bases between them. The germline gives CDR1 SGHDT, CDR2 YYEEEE. The DNA for the CDR3 is TGTGCCAGCAGCTGGGGGGCTGTGGGCTACGAGCAGTACGTC. As protein: CASSWGAVGYEQYV.

In this sample, this clonotype turned up a few times. The chain is built from TRBV11-1 and TRBJ2-1; D unclear. V was trimmed by 3 bases and J by 0 bases, leaving 24 bases between them. Germline V gene sequence: CDR1 SGHAT, CDR2 FQDESV (reference sequence). This CDR3 is 20 amino acids long. The CDR3 region has the DNA TGTGCCAGCAGCTTCCCGATATATACAAAGTCCCAGAGCTCCTACAATGAGCAGTTCTTC. Translating gives CASSFPIYTKSQSSYNEQFF.

The chain couples TRBV18 to TRBJ1-1, with no clear D. This CDR3 has 16 residues. Trimming pared 3 bases from V and 0 bases from J, leaving 14 bases between. From germline, CDR1 is KGHSH and CDR2 LQKENI. CDR3 bases: TGTGCCAGCTCACCGGGATTAGACCTCATGAACACTGAAGCTTTCTTT. It translates to CASSPGLDLMNTEAFF.

This clonotype was recorded a few times. The chain has TRBV12-3 or TRBV12-4 and TRBJ1-2, with D perhaps TRBD1 (5 bases). The CDR3 is 13 amino acids. The ends were cut back, 6 bases at V and 0 bases at J, with 8 bases in the middle. Written as DNA, the CDR3 is TGTGCCAGCAGCCAGACAGCTAACTATGGCTACACCTTC. It specifies CASSQTANYGYTF.

This clonotype was detected a few times. This chain joins TRBV10-3 and TRBJ2-1; the match to TRBD2 covers 10 bases. CDR3 length: 16 residues. CDR1 is ENHRY and CDR2 is SYGVKD in the germline V gene. V trimming: 1 base; J trimming: 8 bases; junction bases outside the gene matches: 8. The DNA of the CDR3 is TGTGCCATCAGTGAGTTCTCTAGCGGGAGCGACTATGAGCAGTTCTTC. Encoded protein: CAISEFSSGSDYEQFF.

The gene calls are TRBV3-1 and TRBJ1-2; D uncertain. Trimming removed 2 bases at V and 2 bases at J, with 18 bases between. Germline loops: CDR1 LGHDT, CDR2 YNNKEL (reference sequence). This CDR3 has 17 amino acids. For the CDR3, the DNA is TGTGCCAGCAGCCAAAACTCGAGGACGATGCTGAACTATGGCTACACCTTC. Encoded protein: CASSQNSRTMLNYGYTF.

This chain links TRBV3-1 with TRBJ2-7; TRBD2 matches at 7 bases. J gave up 3 bases and V 7 bases, and 9 bases lay outside the gene matches. The CDR3 spans 14 residues. CDR1 LGHDT and CDR2 YNNKEL come from the germline V gene (reference sequence). CDR3 protein: CASMGGSGSYEQYF. CDR3 coding DNA: TGTGCCAGCATGGGAGGGAGTGGGAGCTACGAGCAGTACTTC.